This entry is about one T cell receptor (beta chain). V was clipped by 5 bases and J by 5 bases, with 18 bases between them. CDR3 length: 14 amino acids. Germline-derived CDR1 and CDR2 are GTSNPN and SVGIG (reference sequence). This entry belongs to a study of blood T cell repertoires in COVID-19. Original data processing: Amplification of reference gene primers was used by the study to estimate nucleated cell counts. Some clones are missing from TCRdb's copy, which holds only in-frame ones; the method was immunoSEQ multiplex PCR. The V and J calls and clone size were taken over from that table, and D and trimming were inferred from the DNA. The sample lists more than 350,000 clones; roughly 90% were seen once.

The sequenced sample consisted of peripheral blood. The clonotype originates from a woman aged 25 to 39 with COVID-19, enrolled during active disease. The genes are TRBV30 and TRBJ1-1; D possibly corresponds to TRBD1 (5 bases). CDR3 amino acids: CAWARGGFLTEAFF. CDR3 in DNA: TGTGCCTGGGCCCGGGGGGGGTTTTTGACTGAAGCTTTCTTT.